Sequencing of this T cell receptor beta chain was carried out in a study of post-analysis software for immune sequencing data. The study, taken as a whole, reports: TRBV5-6, TRBV5-1 and TRBV20-1 belonged to a set of roughly five TRBV segments that were more frequent in patients than controls. Under the F measure, samples that were prepared in one batch clustered strongly together.

This clonotype was picked up a small number of times. Its antigen is unidentified. Unique molecular identifiers were present in the TCR beta cDNA libraries. TCRdb re-called the PCR reads with MiXCR, one entry per CDR3 protein. The top ten hold roughly 1.7% of the sample, which has 450,000 to 700,000 distinct CDR3 sequences, about 40% seen once. V dropped 0 bases and J dropped 5; count of bases not matched to a gene: 4. Looked up from germline, CDR1 is MNHNS and CDR2 is SASEGT. The CDR3 contains 15 residues. Sequencing input: blood. This rearrangement joins TRBV6-1 to TRBJ2-5; 9 nucleotides agree with TRBD1. This TCR was sampled from a girl between 5 and 17 years old with multiple sclerosis. The CDR3, as DNA: TGTGCCAGCAGTGAAGCTCGGACAGGGGTGGAGACCCAGTACTTC. Its protein is CASSEARTGVETQYF.